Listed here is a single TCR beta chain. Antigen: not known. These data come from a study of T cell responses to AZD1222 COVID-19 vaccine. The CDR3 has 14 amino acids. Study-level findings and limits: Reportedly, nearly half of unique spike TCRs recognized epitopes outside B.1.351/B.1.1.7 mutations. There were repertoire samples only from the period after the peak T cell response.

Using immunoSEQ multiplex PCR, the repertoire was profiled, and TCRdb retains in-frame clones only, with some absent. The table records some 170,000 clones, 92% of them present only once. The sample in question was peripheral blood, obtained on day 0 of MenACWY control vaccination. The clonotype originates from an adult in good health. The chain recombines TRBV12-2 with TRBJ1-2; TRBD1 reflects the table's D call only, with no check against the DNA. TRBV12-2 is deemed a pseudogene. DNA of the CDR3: TGTGCAAGTCGCTTAGAGAGGGGGCAGGATGGCTACACCTTC. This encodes CASRLERGQDGYTF.